The 25 T cell receptor beta chains below were found in one sample sequenced in a study of cytomegalovirus exposure and HLA in healthy donors. It was with 60 Vbeta and 13 Jbeta primers that the PCR ran. Sequenced by immunoSEQ multiplex PCR; TCRdb stores in-frame clones only, minus some. This sample has under 45,000 clones; 60% to 75% occur once, and the top ten carry approximately 7%. Sequenced: PBMCs. These receptor sequences come from a man aged 25-40 years in good health and CMV-seronegative.

The J gene is TRBJ2-7, the V gene TRBV4-2, with 9 positions matching TRBD1. The CDR3 sequence is 15 residues long. Germline CDR1 and CDR2: LGHNA and YNFKEQ. Trimming took 2 bases from V and 4 from J; bases not matched to a gene: 6. CDR3: CASSQSGQGWYEQYF. CDR3 bases: TGTGCCAGCAGCCAATCTGGACAGGGGTGGTACGAGCAGTACTTC.

The chain employs TRBV7-9 and TRBJ1-2; TRBD1 matches 9 bases. The CDR3 sequence is 14 residues long. Per germline, CDR1 SEHNR and CDR2 FQNEAQ (reference sequence). V trimming: 7 bases; J trimming: 7 bases; junction bases outside the gene matches: 10. The CDR3 DNA reads TGTGCCAGCAATCCGGGACAGGGCAGATCTGGCTACACCTTC. Translation gives CASNPGQGRSGYTF.

V gene TRBV29-1 combines with J gene TRBJ1-2, with D tentatively TRBD1 (6 bases). Germline CDR1 and CDR2: SQVTM and ANQGSEA. This CDR3 is built from 14 residues. Trimming left V 0 bases short and J 4 bases short, with 12 bases between. In nucleotides, the CDR3 is TGCAGCGTTGAAGATACAGGGTTTGGCTATGGCTACACCTTC. Its protein product is CSVEDTGFGYGYTF.

This clone appeared a few times. The chain joins TRBV10-3 to TRBJ1-6, with a weak D call TRBD1 (5 bases). CDR1 and CDR2 (germline): ENHRY, SYGVKD. V was cut by 2 bases and J by 15 bases, with 17 bases left in between. The CDR3 length is 14 residues. The CDR3 DNA reads TGTGCCATCAGTGAGGGGGCAGCCTATTCTCTCCTCCACTTT. Translation: CAISEGAAYSLLHF.

The rearrangement links TRBV28 to TRBJ2-7; 7 nucleotides align to TRBD2. V was clipped by 6 bases and J by 0 bases; unmatched bases: 8. This CDR3 is 15 amino acids long. Germline V CDR1 and CDR2: MDHEN, SYDVKM. CDR3 DNA: TGTGCCAGCAGACGCTGGCCTAGCGGCTCCTACGAGCAGTACTTC. Protein product: CASRRWPSGSYEQYF.

This chain connects TRBV7-6 to TRBJ1-2, with TRBD1 matching 11 bases. This CDR3 contains 14 residues. Germline V gives CDR1 SGHVS, CDR2 FNYEAQ. The trim removed 5 bases at V and 6 bases at J, leaving 5 bases unmatched. For the CDR3, the DNA is TGTGCCAGCAGCCTCAGGGACAGGGGGAATGGCTACACCTTC. It translates to CASSLRDRGNGYTF.

The chain recombines TRBV6-5 with TRBJ1-5; 7 bases align to TRBD1. The germline V gene encodes CDR1 MNHEY and CDR2 SVGAGI. The V segment lost 0 bases and the J segment 3 bases; nucleotides outside the gene matches: 2. This CDR3 comprises 15 residues. CDR3 coding DNA: TGTGCCAGCAGTTACTCAGGGGGCCTCAATCAGCCCCAGCATTTT. It translates to CASSYSGGLNQPQHF.

The J gene is TRBJ1-1, the V gene TRBV27; D is perhaps TRBD1 (5 bases). Between the trimmed V and J ends, which lost 4 bases and 2 bases, there was a span of 14 bases. There are 15 residues in the CDR3. Germline-derived CDR1 and CDR2 are MNHEY and SMNVEV (reference sequence). The CDR3 DNA reads as TGTGCCAGCAGTTCTGGGTCCAGGGCTAACACTGAAGCTTTCTTT. As protein: CASSSGSRANTEAFF.

This clone has a handful of counts. CDR3 sequence reads: CASRELTGELFF. Written as DNA, the CDR3 is TGTGCCAGCAGGGAACTTACCGGGGAGCTGTTTTTT. The chain links TRBV2 to TRBJ2-2, with unresolved D. The CDR3 totals 12 residues. Trimming cost V 6 bases and J 5 bases, with 7 bases left between them. The germline CDR1 and CDR2 sequences are SNHLY and FYNNEI.

The V and J genes are TRBV25-1 and TRBJ1-3, with 7 nucleotides matching TRBD1. Germline V gene data show CDR1 as MGHDK and CDR2 as SYGVNS. The CDR3 spans 16 residues. Trimming at V came to 3 bases and at J to 2 bases, leaving 7 bases not matched to a gene. Here the CDR3 reads CASSDSWQGAGNTIYF. As DNA, the CDR3 is TGTGCCAGCAGTGATTCGTGGCAGGGGGCTGGAAACACCATATATTTT.

Only a few counts were recorded for this clone. The chain combines TRBV10-3 with TRBJ1-3; a possible D gene is TRBD1 (5 bases). From germline, CDR1 is ENHRY and CDR2 SYGVKD. The CDR3 has 13 amino acids. V was clipped by 10 bases and J by 0 bases, with 10 bases between them. This CDR3 reads CATQDISGNTIYF. The DNA of the CDR3 is TGTGCCACCCAGGACATCTCTGGAAACACCATATATTTT.

V is TRBV27 and J is TRBJ2-7, with 8 bases identical to TRBD1. Germline CDR1 reads MNHEY; CDR2 reads SMNVEV (reference sequence). This CDR3 has 15 amino acids. V lost 1 base and J lost 6; bases outside the gene matches: 8. The CDR3 loop reads CASSLYRTGRPEQYF. The CDR3 DNA reads TGTGCCAGCAGTTTATACCGGACAGGGCGACCCGAGCAGTACTTC.

V gene TRBV7-9 combines with J gene TRBJ1-2; D is possibly TRBD1 (5 bases). The CDR3 is 12 residues long. The ends were cut back, 5 bases at V and 4 bases at J, with 8 bases in the middle. The germline gives CDR1 SEHNR, CDR2 FQNEAQ (reference sequence). The chain's CDR3 is CASSPDSYGYTF. Here the CDR3 DNA reads TGTGCCAGCAGCCCTGACAGCTATGGCTACACCTTC.

The CDR3 DNA follows: TGTGCCAGCAGCGAAGGACTAGCAGCTTACAATGAGCAGTTCTTC. Translating it yields CASSEGLAAYNEQFF. V usage is TRBV7-9 and J usage is TRBJ2-1; 8 bases line up with TRBD2. Germline assignment: CDR1 SEHNR and CDR2 FQNEAQ (reference sequence). Losses at the gene ends were 5 bases for V and 4 bases for J; bases not matched to a gene: 7. The CDR3 runs 15 residues.

This clone was seen a handful of times. CDR3 sequence reads: CSVDLQGANTEAFF. The CDR3 DNA follows: TGCAGCGTTGATTTACAGGGGGCGAACACTGAAGCTTTCTTT. V usage is TRBV29-1 and J usage is TRBJ1-1, with 9 nucleotides matching TRBD1. Germline CDR1 reads SQVTM; CDR2 reads ANQGSEA. CDR3 size: 14 residues. With 3 bases clipped from V and 1 base from J, the junction kept 3 bases outside the gene matches.

The chain recombines TRBV6-5 with TRBJ1-5; no firm D call. This CDR3 region has 13 residues. Germline CDR1 reads MNHEY; CDR2 reads SVGAGI. V was trimmed by 10 bases and J by 5 bases, leaving 15 bases between them. This chain's CDR3 is CATAGPGDQPQHF. The CDR3 DNA follows: TGTGCCACCGCTGGCCCCGGGGATCAGCCCCAGCATTTT.

The chain recombines TRBV11-2 with TRBJ1-4, with TRBD1 matching 9 bases. The CDR3 runs 14 residues. Trimming at V came to 7 bases and at J to 10 bases, leaving 10 bases not matched to a gene. The germline gives CDR1 SGHAT, CDR2 FQNNGV. CDR3 nucleotide sequence: TGTGCCAGCACCCAACAGGGGGCGAGAGGAAAACTGTTTTTT. Protein sequence: CASTQQGARGKLFF.

The V call is TRBV6-4, the J call TRBJ1-4; 8 bases align to TRBD1. J was trimmed by 5 bases and V by 6 bases; bases with no gene match: 5. The CDR3 totals 14 residues. Per the germline V gene, CDR1 is MRHNA and CDR2 is SNTAGT. This chain's CDR3 is CASSPGQENEKLFF. The CDR3 DNA is TGTGCCAGCAGCCCGGGACAGGAAAATGAAAAACTGTTTTTT.

The chain combines TRBV7-8 with TRBJ1-3; D gene uncertain. The germline V and J ends were trimmed by 5 bases and 6 bases, with 11 bases remaining between them. Germline V gene sequence: CDR1 SGHVS, CDR2 FQNEAQ. CDR3 length equals 13 residues. DNA for the CDR3: TGTGCCAGCAGCCCCGCCTTAGAAAACACCATATATTTT. Encoded protein: CASSPALENTIYF.

The sample holds a few counts of this clone. V gene TRBV7-9 combines with J gene TRBJ1-5; TRBD1 might be the D (6 bases). Germline V gene data show CDR1 as SEHNR and CDR2 as FQNEAQ (reference sequence). CDR3 length: 12 residues. V was pared by 1 base and J by 11 bases, with 9 bases between. In nucleotides, the CDR3 is TGTGCCAGCAGCTTAGAGACAGGAGCCCAGCATTTT. Its protein product is CASSLETGAQHF.

The chain is built from TRBV6-5 and TRBJ2-5; D is ambiguous. The germline V and J ends were trimmed by 6 bases and 5 bases, with 13 bases remaining between them. CDR1 and CDR2 (germline): MNHEY, SVGAGI. CDR3 size: 13 residues. In DNA form, the CDR3 reads TGTGCCAGCAGCCCTCTGAGGCGTGAGACCCAGTACTTC. This codes for CASSPLRRETQYF.

CDR3 in amino acids: CASSRLSGSVHEQYF. DNA for the CDR3: TGTGCCAGCAGCCGACTTAGCGGGAGCGTCCACGAGCAGTACTTC. The genes are TRBV2 and TRBJ2-7, with TRBD2 matching over 9 bases. The ends lost 6 bases at V and 5 bases at J; junction bases unmatched: 11. The germline CDR1 and CDR2 sequences are SNHLY and FYNNEI. The CDR3 totals 15 residues.

This chain connects TRBV5-4 to TRBJ1-2, with D unresolved. The germline gives CDR1 SGHNT, CDR2 YYREEE (reference sequence). The CDR3 loop spans 15 amino acids. Trimming shortened V by 1 base and J by 0 bases, and 10 bases separated the two germline ends. The CDR3 is CASSLLARTNYGYTF. The DNA for the CDR3 is TGTGCCAGCAGCTTGTTAGCCCGAACTAACTATGGCTACACCTTC.

The chain uses TRBV7-9 and TRBJ2-5; D might be TRBD2 (5 bases). Germline CDR1 is SEHNR and CDR2 is FQNEAQ (reference sequence). CDR3 length: 15 amino acids. V lost 5 bases to trimming and J lost 2 bases, with 15 bases between them. In DNA form, the CDR3 reads TGTGCCAGCAGCCTACCTCCGGGGAGTCAAGAGACCCAGTACTTC. Translated, it gives CASSLPPGSQETQYF.

The rearrangement uses TRBV6-5 and TRBJ1-5; 7 positions agree with TRBD1. The length of the CDR3 is 14 residues. V lost 4 bases, J lost 1 base, and 1 base stayed unmatched. CDR1 and CDR2 from the germline V gene are MNHEY and SVGAGI. The DNA of the CDR3 is TGTGCCAGCAGTTTGGGACAGAGCAATCAGCCCCAGCATTTT. It is translated as CASSLGQSNQPQHF.